One and the same sample provided the 13 T cell receptor beta chains below, sequenced in a study of blood T cell repertoires in COVID-19. The table came from immunoSEQ multiplex PCR; TCRdb's copy has only in-frame clones and leaves some out. The top ten hold 1.5% to 2% of the sample, which has about 370,000 clones, roughly 86% seen once. Sequenced sample: PBMCs or T cells enriched from blood (not recorded which). The receptors here all came from a woman aged 25-40 years who had recovered from COVID-19.

The chain combines TRBV23-1 with TRBJ2-7; D perhaps matches TRBD2 (5 bases). TRBV23-1 is marked as an open reading frame, function uncertain. Deletions cut 4 bases from V and 4 bases from J, with 11 bases between. The CDR3 is made up of 13 amino acids. CDR3 sequence reads: CASSLARRYEQYF. CDR3 bases: TGCGCCAGCAGTCTGGCTAGGAGGTACGAGCAGTACTTC.

The chain recombines TRBV9 with TRBJ2-7; D possibly corresponds to TRBD2 (6 bases). The germline V gene has CDR1 SGDLS and CDR2 YYNGEE. The CDR3 extends over 14 amino acids. Deletions cut 1 base from V and 2 bases from J, with 10 bases between. CDR3 DNA: TGTGCCAGCAGCGTAACCGGGAGAACCTACGAGCAGTACTTC. It translates to CASSVTGRTYEQYF.

This clone was recorded only once. This sequence joins TRBV12-3 or TRBV12-4 and TRBJ1-1; D gene ambiguous. The CDR3 is made up of 11 amino acids. The ends were cut back, 5 bases at V and 7 bases at J, with 8 bases in the middle. The DNA of the CDR3 is TGTGCCAGCAGTAGGAGAGGTGAAGCTTTCTTT. Amino acid sequence: CASSRRGEAFF.

This chain uses TRBV5-1 with TRBJ2-2; the D gene is possibly TRBD2 (6 bases). Germline assignment: CDR1 SGHRS and CDR2 YFSETQ. The V and J ends lost 5 bases and 2 bases respectively, with 10 bases between them. The CDR3 has 14 residues. The CDR3 DNA sequence: TGCGCCAGCAGATCGGGACTTAACACCGGGGAGCTGTTTTTT. Translated, it gives CASRSGLNTGELFF. Filled out from reference TRBV5-1 and TRBJ2-2, the complete variable domain reads KAGVTQTPRYLIKTRGQQVTLSCSPISGHRSVSWYQQTPGQGLQFLFEYFSETQRNKGNFPGRFSGRQFSNSRSEMNVSTLELGDSALYLCASRSGLNTGELFFGEGSRLTVL.

This chain connects TRBV30 to TRBJ1-2; D unresolved. CDR3 length: 15 amino acids. Trimming cost V 0 bases and J 8 bases, with 19 bases left between them. Germline loops: CDR1 GTSNPN, CDR2 SVGIG (reference sequence). CDR3: CAWSVLRNGSWGYTF. CDR3 coding DNA: TGTGCCTGGAGTGTTCTCAGGAATGGGTCGTGGGGCTACACCTTC.

This clone was picked up a small number of times. The chain employs TRBV5-1 and TRBJ2-7; TRBD1 aligns across 7 bases. This CDR3 contains 15 residues. The ends lost 6 bases at V and 2 bases at J; junction bases unmatched: 11. CDR1 and CDR2 (germline): SGHRS, YFSETQ. The CDR3 DNA is TGCGCCAGCACCCCGTCCGGGACAGTCCCCTACGAGCAGTACTTC. This codes for CASTPSGTVPYEQYF. Using reference TRBV5-1 and TRBJ2-7 for the parts outside the CDR3, the full variable domain is KAGVTQTPRYLIKTRGQQVTLSCSPISGHRSVSWYQQTPGQGLQFLFEYFSETQRNKGNFPGRFSGRQFSNSRSEMNVSTLELGDSALYLCASTPSGTVPYEQYFGPGTRLTVT.

The chain links TRBV10-3 to TRBJ1-4, with D perhaps matching TRBD1 (6 bases). The CDR3 contains 18 residues. V was clipped by 2 bases and J by 0 bases, with 16 bases between them. The germline gives CDR1 ENHRY, CDR2 SYGVKD. CDR3 amino acids: CAISELDRIFSTNEKLFF. The CDR3 nucleotides are TGTGCCATCAGTGAGCTTGACAGGATCTTTTCAACTAATGAAAAACTGTTTTTT.

J is TRBJ2-7 and V is TRBV9, with 7 bases fitting TRBD1. The junction had 12 bases not matched to a gene; V was cut back by 4 bases and J by 2 bases. Germline CDR1 is SGDLS and CDR2 is YYNGEE. This CDR3 spans 16 amino acids. For the CDR3, the DNA is TGTGCCAGCAGCTTTCCGACGGGGCAGGGGGCCTACGAGCAGTACTTC. Protein: CASSFPTGQGAYEQYF.

The rearrangement uses TRBV19 and TRBJ2-5; D possibly corresponds to TRBD1 (5 bases). Trimming took off 2 bases at V and 1 base at J, with 11 bases between the two ends. This CDR3 comprises 15 residues. Germline CDR1 and CDR2: LNHDA and SQIVND (reference sequence). In DNA, the CDR3 is TGTGCCAGTAGTATAACCGGACACCTCCAAGAGACCCAGTACTTC. This translates into CASSITGHLQETQYF.

Regarding this clone: The sample contains more than one DNA sequence encoding this CDR3. The chain couples TRBV6-2 or TRBV6-3 to TRBJ1-2; D is undetermined. CDR3 length equals 11 residues. Germline values: CDR1 MNHEY, CDR2 SVGEGT. V was pared by 0 bases and J by 7 bases, with 3 bases between. The CDR3 reads CASSYSSGYTF. The DNA of the CDR3 is TGTGCCAGCAGTTACTCGAGTGGCTACACCTTC.

The table lists this clone with a few counts. At the DNA level, this CDR3 is encoded by other sequences in the same sample as well. The chain couples TRBV4-3 to TRBJ1-2, with D perhaps matching TRBD1 (5 bases). CDR3 size: 15 residues. Trimming shortened V by 4 bases and J by 0 bases, and 12 bases separated the two germline ends. The germline CDR1 and CDR2 sequences are LGHNA and YSLEER. CDR3 sequence reads: CASSLGLPPNYGYTF. The DNA for the CDR3 is TGCGCCAGCAGCCTGGGACTGCCCCCTAACTATGGCTACACCTTC.

As for this clone: At one boundary the junction diverges from the germline segment, which might be a read error. The chain couples TRBV2 to TRBJ2-7; weak D call: TRBD1 (5 bases). CDR1 and CDR2 (germline): SNHLY, FYNNEI. The CDR3 is 13 residues long. The CDR3 spells CASSVNDPPTGRF. In DNA form, the CDR3 reads TGTGCCAGCAGTGTAAACGACCCCCCAACAGGTCGGTTC.

This sequence joins TRBV5-4 and TRBJ2-7; a weak D match, TRBD1 (5 bases). Trimming stripped 0 bases from V and 3 bases from J, with 13 bases between. The V gene's germline CDR1 is SGHNT and CDR2 YYREEE (reference sequence). This CDR3 has 15 amino acids. CDR3 nucleotide sequence: TGTGCCAGCAGCTTGGGTACCCGAGACAGCTACGAGCAGTACTTC. Its translation: CASSLGTRDSYEQYF.